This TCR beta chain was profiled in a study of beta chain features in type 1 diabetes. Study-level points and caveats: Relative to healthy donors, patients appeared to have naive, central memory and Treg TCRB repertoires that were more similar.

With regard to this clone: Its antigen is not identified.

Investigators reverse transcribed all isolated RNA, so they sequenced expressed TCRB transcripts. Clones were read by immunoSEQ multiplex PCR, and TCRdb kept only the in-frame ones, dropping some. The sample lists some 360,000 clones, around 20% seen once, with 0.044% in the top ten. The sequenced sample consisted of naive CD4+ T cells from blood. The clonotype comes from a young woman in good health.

The CDR3 loop reads CSVEGFHSNQPQHF. Written as DNA, the CDR3 is TGCAGCGTTGAAGGTTTTCATAGCAATCAGCCCCAGCATTTT. V and J are TRBV29-1 and TRBJ1-5; D remains ambiguous. The CDR3 is 14 amino acids. Germline V CDR1 and CDR2: SQVTM, ANQGSEA. V shed 1 base and J shed 0 bases, with 7 bases lying between them.